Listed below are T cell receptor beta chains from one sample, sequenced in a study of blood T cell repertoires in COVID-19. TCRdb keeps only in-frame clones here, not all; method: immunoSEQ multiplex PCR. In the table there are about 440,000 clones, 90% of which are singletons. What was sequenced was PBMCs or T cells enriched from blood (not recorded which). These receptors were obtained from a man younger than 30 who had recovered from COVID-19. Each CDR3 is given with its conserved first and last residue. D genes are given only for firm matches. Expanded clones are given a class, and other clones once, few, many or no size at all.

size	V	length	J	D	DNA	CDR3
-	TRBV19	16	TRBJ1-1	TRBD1	TGTGCCAGTAGTTTAAGATTGGACAGGCCGGACACTGAAGCTTTCTTT	CASSLRLDRPDTEAFF
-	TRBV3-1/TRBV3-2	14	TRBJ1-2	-	TGTGCCAGCAGCCCCGGTCCGTCCAACTATGGCTACACCTTC	CASSPGPSNYGYTF
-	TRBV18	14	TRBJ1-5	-	TGTGCCAGCTCTCCGGAGAGGGGGTATCAGCCCCAGCATTTT	CASSPERGYQPQHF
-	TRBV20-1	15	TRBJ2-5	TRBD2	TGCAGTGCTAGTTCTTCGCGGGAGAACCAAGAGACCCAGTACTTC	CSASSSRENQETQYF
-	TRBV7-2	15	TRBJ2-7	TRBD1	TGTGCCAGCAGCTACCTAAGGACAGGGGGCAACGAGCAGTACTTC	CASSYLRTGGNEQYF
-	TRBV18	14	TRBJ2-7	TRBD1	TGTGCCAGCTCATCGACCGGGACAGGGGCCGAGCAGTACTTC	CASSSTGTGAEQYF
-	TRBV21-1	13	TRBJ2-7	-	TGTGCCACTACGGAGGTGGTCCCCTACGAGCAGTACTTC	CATTEVVPYEQYF
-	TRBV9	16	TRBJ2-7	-	TGTGCCAGCAGCGGAGGGGGGCGGAACAGGGGAGGCGAGCAGTACTTC	CASSGGGRNRGGEQYF
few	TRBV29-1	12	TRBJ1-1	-	TGCAGCGTTGTGAGGGGAGGTACTGAAGCTTTCTTT	CSVVRGGTEAFF
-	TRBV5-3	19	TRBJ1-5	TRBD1	TGTGCCAGAAGCTGGGAATCCACGGACAGGGGACCTTACAATCAGCCCCAGCATTTT	CARSWESTDRGPYNQPQHF
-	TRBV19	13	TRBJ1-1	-	TGTGCCAGTAGACGGACAGAAAACACTGAAGCTTTCTTT	CASRRTENTEAFF
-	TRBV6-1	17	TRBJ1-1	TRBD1	TGTGCCAGCAGTGATCCGGGACAGGGCCTTATGAACACTGAAGCTTTCTTT	CASSDPGQGLMNTEAFF
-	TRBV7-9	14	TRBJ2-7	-	TGTGCCAGCAGCTTAACCGAGGCCGGGAGCGAGCAGTACTTC	CASSLTEAGSEQYF
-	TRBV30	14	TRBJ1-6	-	TGTGCCTGGAGTGTGGCGGGAGGTAATTCACCCCTCCACTTT	CAWSVAGGNSPLHF
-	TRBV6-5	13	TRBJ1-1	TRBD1	TGTGCCACCCGACAGGGAATTCACACTGAAGCTTTCTTT	CATRQGIHTEAFF
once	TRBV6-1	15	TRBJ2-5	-	TGTGCCAGCAGTGAGCGAGTTCCCCACCAAGAGACCCAGTACTTC	CASSERVPHQETQYF
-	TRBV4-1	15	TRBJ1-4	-	TGCGCCAGCAGCCAGGAGCCGGGACTTAATGAAAAACTGTTTTTT	CASSQEPGLNEKLFF
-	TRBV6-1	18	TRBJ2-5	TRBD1	TGTGCCAGCAGTGAAGCGCAGGAGTCAGGGGGCAGGAAAGAGACCCAGTACTTC	CASSEAQESGGRKETQYF
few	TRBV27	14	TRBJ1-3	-	TGTGCCAGCCGCTCCCGAGCCCTCGGAAACACCATATATTTT	CASRSRALGNTIYF
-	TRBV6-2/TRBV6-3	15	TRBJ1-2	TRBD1	TGTGCCAGCAGTTACCAGGGGGCAAGGGCCTATGGCTACACCTTC	CASSYQGARAYGYTF
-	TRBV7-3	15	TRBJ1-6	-	TGTGCCAGCAGCTTACGGACTGATTATAATTCACCCCTCCACTTT	CASSLRTDYNSPLHF
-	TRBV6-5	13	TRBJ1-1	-	TGTGCCAGCAGTCAACAGGGGAACACTGAAGCTTTCTTT	CASSQQGNTEAFF
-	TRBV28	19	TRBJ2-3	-	TGTGCCAGCAGTTCATATATTGGCCCTCCGAGCGGTAGCACAGATACGCAGTATTTT	CASSSYIGPPSGSTDTQYF